This T cell receptor (beta chain) originates from a study of cytomegalovirus exposure and HLA in healthy donors. This clone appeared once. Its antigen remains unidentified. Germline CDR1 reads MDHEN; CDR2 reads SYDVKM. CDR3 size: 13 residues. V was pared by 6 bases and J by 4 bases, with 3 bases of the junction left unmatched. Study-wide results and limits: Researchers counted around 180 TCR beta chains as cytomegalovirus-associated. Reported findings show TCR beta sequences accurately forecast HLA-A and HLA-B alleles in most subjects.

The PCR made use of 60 Vbeta and 13 Jbeta primers. TCRdb's table, derived via immunoSEQ multiplex PCR, lists solely in-frame clones and lacks some. The top ten clones hold under 2.5% of a sample with 150,000 to 200,000 clones, 81% of them seen once. Each donor was nominally healthy when sampled (though unrecorded immune exposures were likely). The chain couples TRBV28 to TRBJ2-1, with 7 bases lining up with TRBD1. This TCR came from a woman aged 25-40 years in good health and CMV-seronegative. Material for sequencing was PBMCs. The CDR3 DNA reads TGTGCCAGCAGGACAGGGCTATACAATGAGCAGTTCTTC. It specifies CASRTGLYNEQFF.